This TCR beta chain was identified during a study of radiation and T cells in renal cell carcinoma. Study results and caveats: Without pretreatment biopsies, baseline tumor clonotype presence was undetermined.

Measured with immunoSEQ multiplex PCR; TCRdb has only the in-frame clones, and not every one. The sample records about 78,000 clones, 80% to 90% being singletons. Looked up from germline, CDR1 is MNHEY and CDR2 is SMNVEV (reference sequence). Trimming removed 3 bases at V and 4 bases at J, with 9 bases between. This CDR3 is built from 13 residues. On this clone: Its specificity is unknown.

Documented time point: blood 4 weeks post-SBRT, at nephrectomy. Treatment indicated: 15 Gy SBRT to primary tumor, nephrectomy 4 weeks later. After SBRT, blood was collected at 2 and 4 weeks, plus baseline. The chain has TRBV27 and TRBJ1-2; possibly TRBD1 for D (5 bases). The sequence was collected from a woman aged 70-85 years with renal cell carcinoma. The sample consisted of blood, taken from a patient whose treatment included radiotherapy and nephrectomy. The CDR3 region has the DNA TGTGCCAGCAGTTTCGACAGAATCTATGGCTACACCTTC. Amino acid sequence: CASSFDRIYGYTF.